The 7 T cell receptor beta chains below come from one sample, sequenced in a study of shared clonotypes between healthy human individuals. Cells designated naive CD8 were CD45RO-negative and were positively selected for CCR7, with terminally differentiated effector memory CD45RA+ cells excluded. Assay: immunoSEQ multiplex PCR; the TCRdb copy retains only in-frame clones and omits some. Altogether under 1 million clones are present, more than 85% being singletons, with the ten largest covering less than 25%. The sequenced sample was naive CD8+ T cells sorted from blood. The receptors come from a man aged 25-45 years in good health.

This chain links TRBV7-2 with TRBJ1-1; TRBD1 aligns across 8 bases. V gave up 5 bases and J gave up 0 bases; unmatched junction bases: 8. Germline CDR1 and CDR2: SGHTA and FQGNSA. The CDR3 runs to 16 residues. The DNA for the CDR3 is TGTGCCAGCAGCCCTCGGGACAGGTTCATGAACACTGAAGCTTTCTTT. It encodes CASSPRDRFMNTEAFF.

DNA for the CDR3: TGTGCCAGCGGACGGAACTATGGCTACACCTTC. Its translation is CASGRNYGYTF. The V gene is TRBV27, the J gene TRBJ1-2, with D hard to call. V was trimmed by 8 bases and J by 2 bases, leaving 6 bases between them. This CDR3 region has 11 residues. The germline V gene has CDR1 MNHEY and CDR2 SMNVEV (reference sequence).

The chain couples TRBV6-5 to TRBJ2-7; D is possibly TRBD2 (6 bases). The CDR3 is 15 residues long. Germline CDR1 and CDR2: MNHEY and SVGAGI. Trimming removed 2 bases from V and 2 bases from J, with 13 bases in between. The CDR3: CASSYPLGGTYEQYF. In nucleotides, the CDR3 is TGTGCCAGCAGTTACCCGTTGGGGGGTACCTACGAGCAGTACTTC.

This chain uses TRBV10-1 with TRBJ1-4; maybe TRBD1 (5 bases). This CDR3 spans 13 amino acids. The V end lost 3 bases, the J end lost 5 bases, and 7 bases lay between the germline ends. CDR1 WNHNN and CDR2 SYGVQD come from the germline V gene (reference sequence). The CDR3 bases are TGCGCCAGCAGTGACCAGGGCAATGAAAAACTGTTTTTT. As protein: CASSDQGNEKLFF.

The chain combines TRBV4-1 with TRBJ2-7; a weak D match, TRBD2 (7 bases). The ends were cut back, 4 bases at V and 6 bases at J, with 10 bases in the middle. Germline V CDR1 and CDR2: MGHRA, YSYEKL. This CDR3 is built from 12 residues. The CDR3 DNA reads TGCGCCAGCAGCCTGGGAGGGGGCGAGCAGTACTTC. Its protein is CASSLGGGEQYF.

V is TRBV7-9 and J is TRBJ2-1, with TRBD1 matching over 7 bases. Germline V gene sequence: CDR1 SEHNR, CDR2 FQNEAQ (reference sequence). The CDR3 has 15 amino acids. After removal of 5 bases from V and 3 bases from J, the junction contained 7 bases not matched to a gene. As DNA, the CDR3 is TGTGCCAGCAGCATAGGACAGGTGAACTACAATGAGCAGTTCTTC. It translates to CASSIGQVNYNEQFF.

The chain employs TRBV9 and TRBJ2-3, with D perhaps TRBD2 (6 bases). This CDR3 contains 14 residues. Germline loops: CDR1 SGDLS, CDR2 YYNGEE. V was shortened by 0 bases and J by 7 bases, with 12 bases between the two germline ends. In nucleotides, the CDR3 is TGTGCCAGCAGCGTAGGTGGCGGGGCCAATACGCAGTATTTT. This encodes CASSVGGGANTQYF.